The clone carrying this T cell receptor beta chain was picked up a small number of times. Its antigen is unknown. Other nucleotide sequences from this sample produce the same CDR3. Healthy HIV-negative adults with no recent acute infections or vaccinations were recruited as donors. Libraries were prepared by immunoSEQ multiplex PCR; TCRdb keeps only in-frame clonotypes and omits some of them. The table records approximately 720,000 clones, around 72% of them present only once. This sample was included in a study of shared clonotypes between healthy human individuals. Study-wide results and caveats: Among donors, clonotype sharing was expected to be affected by sequencing depth.

There are 13 residues in the CDR3. The germline CDR1 and CDR2 sequences are SGHDT and YYEEEE. Trimming cost V 1 base and J 1 base, with 6 bases left between them. Sequencing input: memory CD4+ T cells sorted from blood. The subset denotes: CD45RA-negative fraction. The receptor was derived from a woman younger than 45 in good health. The J gene is TRBJ2-7, the V gene TRBV5-6; no firm D call. The CDR3 bases are TGTGCCAGCAGCTTGTTAGATTCCTACGAGCAGTACTTC. Translating it yields CASSLLDSYEQYF. The full variable domain, its missing parts supplied by reference TRBV5-6 and TRBJ2-7, is DAGVTQSPTHLIKTRGQQVTLRCSPKSGHDTVSWYQQALGQGPQFIFQYYEEEERQRGNFPDRFSGHQFPNYSSELNVNALLLGDSALYLCASSLLDSYEQYFGPGTRLTVT.